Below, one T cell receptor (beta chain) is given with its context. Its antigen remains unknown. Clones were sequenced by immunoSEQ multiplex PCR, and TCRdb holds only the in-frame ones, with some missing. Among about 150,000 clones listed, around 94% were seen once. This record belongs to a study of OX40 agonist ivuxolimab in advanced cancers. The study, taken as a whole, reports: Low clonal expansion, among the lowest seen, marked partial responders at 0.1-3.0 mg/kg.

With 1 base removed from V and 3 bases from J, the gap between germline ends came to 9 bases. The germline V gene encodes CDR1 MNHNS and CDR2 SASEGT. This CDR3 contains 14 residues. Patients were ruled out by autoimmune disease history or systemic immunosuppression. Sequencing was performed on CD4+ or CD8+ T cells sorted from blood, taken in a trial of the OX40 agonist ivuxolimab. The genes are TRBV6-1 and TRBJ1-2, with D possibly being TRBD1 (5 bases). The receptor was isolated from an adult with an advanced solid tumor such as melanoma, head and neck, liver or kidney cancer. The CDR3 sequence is CASSEGQGDYGYTF. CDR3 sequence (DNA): TGTGCCAGCAGTGAAGGGCAGGGCGACTATGGCTACACCTTC.